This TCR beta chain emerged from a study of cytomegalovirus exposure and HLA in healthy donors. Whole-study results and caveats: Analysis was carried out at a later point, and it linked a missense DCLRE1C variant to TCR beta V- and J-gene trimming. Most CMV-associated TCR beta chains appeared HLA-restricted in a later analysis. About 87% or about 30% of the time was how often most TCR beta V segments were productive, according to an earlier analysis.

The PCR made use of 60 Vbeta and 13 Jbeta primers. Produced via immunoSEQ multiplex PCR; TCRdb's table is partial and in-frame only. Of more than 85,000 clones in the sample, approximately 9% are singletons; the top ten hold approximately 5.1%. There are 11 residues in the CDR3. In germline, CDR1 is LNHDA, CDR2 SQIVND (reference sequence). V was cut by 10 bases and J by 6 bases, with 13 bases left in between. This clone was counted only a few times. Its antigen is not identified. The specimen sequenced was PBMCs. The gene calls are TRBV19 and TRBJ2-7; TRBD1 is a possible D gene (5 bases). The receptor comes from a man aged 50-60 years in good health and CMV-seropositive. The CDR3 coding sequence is TGTGCCACCCGGCAAGGGGTCGAGCAGTACTTC. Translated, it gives CATRQGVEQYF.